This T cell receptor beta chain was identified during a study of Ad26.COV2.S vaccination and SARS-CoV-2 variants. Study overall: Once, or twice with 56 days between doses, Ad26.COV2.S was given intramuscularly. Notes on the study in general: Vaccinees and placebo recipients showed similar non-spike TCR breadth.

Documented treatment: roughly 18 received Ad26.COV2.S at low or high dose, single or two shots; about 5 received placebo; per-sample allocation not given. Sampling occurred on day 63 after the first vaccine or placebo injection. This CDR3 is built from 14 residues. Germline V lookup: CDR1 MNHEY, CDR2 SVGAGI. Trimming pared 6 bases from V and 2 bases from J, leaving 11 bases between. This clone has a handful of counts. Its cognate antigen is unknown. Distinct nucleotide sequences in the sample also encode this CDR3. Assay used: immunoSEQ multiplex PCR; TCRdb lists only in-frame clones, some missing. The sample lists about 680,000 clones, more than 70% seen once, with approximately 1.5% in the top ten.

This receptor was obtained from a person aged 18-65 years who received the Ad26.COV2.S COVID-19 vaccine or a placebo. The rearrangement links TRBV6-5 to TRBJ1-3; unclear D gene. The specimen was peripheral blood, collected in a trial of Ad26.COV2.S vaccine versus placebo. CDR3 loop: CASSPSAAGNTIYF. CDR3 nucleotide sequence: TGTGCCAGCAGCCCATCAGCGGCTGGAAACACCATATATTTT.